These 29 T cell receptor beta chains originate from one sample sequenced in a study of blood T cell repertoires in COVID-19. Here immunoSEQ multiplex PCR was the method, and the copy in TCRdb shows in-frame clones only, minus some. The sample comprises under 200,000 clones, around 86% of which are singletons, and 7% rests with the top ten. Sequenced sample: peripheral blood. The receptors come from a woman older than 75 in a cohort sampled during active or convalescent COVID-19.

The V call is TRBV30, the J call TRBJ1-3; no firm D call. The CDR3 covers 15 residues. Trimming removed 0 bases at V and 0 bases at J, with 9 bases between. The germline V gene encodes CDR1 GTSNPN and CDR2 SVGIG (reference sequence). CDR3 sequence: CAWSVTRHSGNTIYF. The CDR3 DNA reads as TGTGCCTGGAGTGTAACACGCCACTCTGGAAACACCATATATTTT.

The chain carries TRBV5-6 and TRBJ2-7; a possible D gene is TRBD1 (7 bases). Trimming took off 3 bases at V and 2 bases at J, with 15 bases between the two ends. The CDR3 has 15 amino acids. Looked up from germline, CDR1 is SGHDT and CDR2 is YYEEEE. The CDR3 DNA reads TGTGCCAGCAGCTGGGGGGTTGACAGGGCCTACGAGCAGTACGTC. Translation gives CASSWGVDRAYEQYV.

V and J are TRBV3-1 (or the pseudogene TRBV3-2) and TRBJ1-2; D uncertain. CDR1 and CDR2 from the germline V gene are LGHDT and YNNKEL (reference sequence). CDR3 size: 16 residues. V gave up 4 bases and J gave up 0 bases, with 15 bases separating them. CDR3 bases: TGTGCCAGCAGCCCTATGAGAAGAAAGTCTAACTATGGCTACACCTTC. This gives the protein CASSPMRRKSNYGYTF.

The chain recombines TRBV27 with TRBJ1-2; tentatively, D is TRBD1 (5 bases). The V end was cut by 6 bases, the J end by 6 bases, with 17 bases between. This CDR3 spans 14 amino acids. CDR1 is MNHEY, CDR2 SMNVEV, per germline (reference sequence). The chain's CDR3 is CASRIRAGWDGYTF. The CDR3 bases are TGTGCCAGCAGAATACGGGCAGGGTGGGATGGCTACACCTTC.

This CDR3 reads CATSVTGGQETQYF. CDR3 DNA: TGTGCCACCAGCGTAACAGGGGGCCAAGAGACCCAGTACTTC. This chain uses TRBV15 with TRBJ2-5; 8 bases line up with TRBD1. Germline loops: CDR1 LNHNV, CDR2 YYDKDF (reference sequence). The CDR3 consists of 14 residues. With 5 bases clipped from V and 1 base from J, the junction kept 3 bases outside the gene matches. Combining the CDR3 with reference TRBV15 and TRBJ2-5 gives the whole variable domain DAMVIQNPRYQVTQFGKPVTLSCSQTLNHNVMYWYQQKSSQAPKLLFHYYDKDFNNEADTPDNFQSRRPNTSFCFLDIRSPGLGDTAMYLCATSVTGGQETQYFGPGTRLLVL.

The chain joins TRBV11-3 to TRBJ2-1, with TRBD2 matching 12 bases. Germline V CDR1 and CDR2: SGHNT, YENEEA. CDR3 length equals 16 residues. The ends lost 5 bases at V and 7 bases at J; junction bases unmatched: 9. The CDR3 nucleotides read TGTGCCAGCAGCCCCACCCTAGCGGGGGGGCCGAATGAGCAGTTCTTC. Its translation is CASSPTLAGGPNEQFF.

This clone was picked up one time. The chain's CDR3 is CASSLGANTEAFF. As DNA, the CDR3 is TGTGCCAGCAGCTTAGGGGCGAACACTGAAGCTTTCTTT. This chain links TRBV13 with TRBJ1-1; no clear D gene. The germline gives CDR1 PRHDT, CDR2 FYEKMQ (reference sequence). Trimming left V 0 bases short and J 1 base short, with 3 bases between. The length of the CDR3 is 13 residues.

V and J are TRBV15 and TRBJ1-5, with TRBD1 matching over 11 bases. Germline V CDR1 and CDR2: LNHNV, YYDKDF (reference sequence). The CDR3 spans 15 residues. Losses at the gene ends were 6 bases for V and 4 bases for J; bases not matched to a gene: 5. CDR3 sequence (DNA): TGTGCCACCAGGTGGACAGGGGGCTATAATCAGCCCCAGCATTTT. Its translation: CATRWTGGYNQPQHF. Using reference TRBV15 and TRBJ1-5 for the parts outside the CDR3, the full variable domain is DAMVIQNPRYQVTQFGKPVTLSCSQTLNHNVMYWYQQKSSQAPKLLFHYYDKDFNNEADTPDNFQSRRPNTSFCFLDIRSPGLGDTAMYLCATRWTGGYNQPQHFGDGTRLSIL.

This chain links TRBV10-3 with TRBJ2-3, with 8 bases matching TRBD1. CDR3 size: 13 residues. Looked up from germline, CDR1 is ENHRY and CDR2 is SYGVKD. Unmatched junction bases numbered 8, after V lost 11 bases and J lost 4 bases. DNA of the CDR3: TGTGCCTTGGGGCAGGGGGCCGCAGATACGCAGTATTTT. Its translation: CALGQGAADTQYF.

The chain combines TRBV6-5 with TRBJ2-3, with TRBD2 identical over 14 bases. Germline V gives CDR1 MNHEY, CDR2 SVGAGI. Trimming removed 7 bases from V and 14 bases from J; junction bases left unmatched: 11. CDR3 length: 14 amino acids. The CDR3 coding sequence is TGTGCCAGCACAAGGACTAGCGGGAGGCAACATAGGTATTTT. It is translated as CASTRTSGRQHRYF.

The chain's CDR3 is CASSLRQGDGYTF. The CDR3 DNA is TGTGCCAGCAGCTTAAGACAGGGGGATGGCTACACCTTC. The chain employs TRBV11-3 and TRBJ1-2, with TRBD1 matching over 9 bases. Germline lookup yields CDR1 SGHNT and CDR2 YENEEA. V dropped 2 bases and J dropped 6; count of bases not matched to a gene: 1. The CDR3 has 13 amino acids.

In regard to this clone: The junction does not match germline at one end; this may be a read error. The chain recombines TRBV5-5 with TRBJ2-7, with TRBD1 identical over 9 bases. The CDR3 extends over 16 amino acids. CDR1 is SGHKS and CDR2 is YYEKEE in the germline V gene (reference sequence). Here the CDR3 reads CASCFAGTGLTYEQYF. In DNA form, the CDR3 reads TGTGCCAGCTGCTTCGCCGGGACAGGGTTGACCTACGAGCAGTACTTC.

The V call is TRBV10-3, the J call TRBJ1-1; D possibly corresponds to TRBD1 (5 bases). The germline CDR1 and CDR2 sequences are ENHRY and SYGVKD. V lost 0 bases and J 1 base, leaving 9 bases between the germline ends. CDR3 size: 15 residues. CDR3 sequence: CAISESGRGNTEAFF. The CDR3 nucleotides read TGTGCCATCAGTGAGTCAGGGAGGGGGAACACTGAAGCTTTCTTT.

The chain employs TRBV7-8 and TRBJ2-1, with D uncertain. This CDR3 comprises 13 residues. Germline-derived CDR1 and CDR2 are SGHVS and FQNEAQ. Trimming cost V 4 bases and J 0 bases, with 4 bases left between them. The CDR3, as DNA: TGTGCCAGCAGCTGGAGCTCCTACAATGAGCAGTTCTTC. Protein product: CASSWSSYNEQFF.

This clone was counted between two and nine times. V gene TRBV4-1 combines with J gene TRBJ2-5; D uncertain. Trimming cost V 0 bases and J 5 bases, with 7 bases left between them. The CDR3 sequence is 13 residues long. The germline V gene has CDR1 MGHRA and CDR2 YSYEKL. The CDR3 reads CASSQDPRETQYF. CDR3 nucleotides: TGCGCCAGCAGCCAAGATCCGAGGGAGACCCAGTACTTC.

The chain links TRBV18 to TRBJ2-7, with TRBD1 matching 12 bases. Unmatched junction bases numbered 3, after V lost 3 bases and J lost 3 bases. The CDR3 is made up of 15 amino acids. Germline CDR1 KGHSH, CDR2 LQKENI. CDR3 loop: CASSPGTGGIYEQYV. The CDR3 DNA reads TGTGCCAGCTCACCCGGGACAGGGGGCATCTACGAGCAGTACGTC.

The chain couples TRBV10-1 to TRBJ2-7, with D maybe TRBD1 (5 bases). The CDR3 is made up of 15 amino acids. V was clipped by 0 bases and J by 2 bases, with 11 bases between them. Germline V gene lookup returns CDR1 WNHNN and CDR2 SYGVQD (reference sequence). This chain's CDR3 is CASSESRTRTYEQYF. The CDR3 DNA sequence: TGCGCCAGCAGTGAGTCCAGGACAAGAACCTACGAGCAGTACTTC.

This chain uses TRBV7-2 with TRBJ1-3; the D is unclear. This CDR3 region has 14 residues. Trimming pared 1 base from V and 3 bases from J, leaving 7 bases between. From germline, CDR1 is SGHTA and CDR2 FQGNSA. The CDR3 sequence: CASSLVAYGNTIYF. For the CDR3, the DNA is TGTGCCAGCAGCTTAGTGGCATATGGAAACACCATATATTTT.

The chain uses TRBV9 and TRBJ2-5; D gene unclear. This CDR3 has 13 residues. The V and J ends lost 3 bases and 7 bases respectively, with 13 bases between them. Germline-derived CDR1 and CDR2 are SGDLS and YYNGEE. The CDR3 is CASSAGDERTQYF. CDR3 bases: TGTGCCAGCAGCGCCGGTGACGAGCGGACCCAGTACTTC.

This chain links TRBV6-2 or TRBV6-3 with TRBJ2-5; 11 bases align to TRBD2. CDR1 MNHEY and CDR2 SVGEGT come from the germline V gene. This CDR3 contains 18 residues. The junction had 8 bases not matched to a gene; V was cut back by 2 bases and J by 0 bases. The CDR3 DNA is TGTGCCAGCAGTTACGGAGTAGCGGGGGGGAATTACCAAGAGACCCAGTACTTC. Translation: CASSYGVAGGNYQETQYF.

This clone has only one observation. The genes are TRBV30 and TRBJ1-2; D may be TRBD1 (5 bases). Germline-derived CDR1 and CDR2 are GTSNPN and SVGIG (reference sequence). The CDR3 is 11 amino acids. The V and J ends lost 3 bases and 9 bases respectively, with 11 bases between them. CDR3 DNA: TGTGCCTGGAGGGGGGGAAGTAGCTACACCTTC. Residues: CAWRGGSSYTF. Drawing the rest from reference TRBV30 and TRBJ1-2, the complete variable domain is SQTIHQWPATLVQPVGSPLSLECTVEGTSNPNLYWYRQAAGRGLQLLFYSVGIGQISSEVPQNLSASRPQDRQFILSSKKLLLSDSGFYLCAWRGGSSYTFGSGTRLTVV.

This sequence joins TRBV5-4 and TRBJ2-2; 9 positions match TRBD2. V was clipped by 6 bases and J by 2 bases; unmatched bases: 8. The CDR3 is 16 amino acids. In germline, CDR1 is SGHNT, CDR2 YYREEE (reference sequence). This chain's CDR3 is CASKPSGTANTGELFF. As DNA, the CDR3 is TGTGCCAGCAAACCTAGCGGGACCGCTAACACCGGGGAGCTGTTTTTT.

This chain uses TRBV6-2 or TRBV6-3 with TRBJ1-1; D perhaps matches TRBD1 (6 bases). The germline V gene has CDR1 MNHEY and CDR2 SVGEGT. The V and J ends lost 7 bases and 9 bases respectively, with 18 bases between them. This CDR3 is built from 13 residues. CDR3 DNA sequence: TGTGCCAGCACCCCACCCGGGACAACGAAAGCTTTCTTT. Translated, it gives CASTPPGTTKAFF.

The chain recombines TRBV5-1 with TRBJ2-1, with TRBD2 matching over 7 bases. The germline CDR1 and CDR2 sequences are SGHRS and YFSETQ. The CDR3 runs 15 residues. J gave up 2 bases and V 0 bases, and 2 bases lay outside the gene matches. The CDR3 sequence is CASSLGGRAYNEQFF. The CDR3 DNA reads as TGCGCCAGCAGCTTGGGAGGGAGGGCCTACAATGAGCAGTTCTTC. The whole variable domain, filled in from reference TRBV5-1 and TRBJ2-1, reads KAGVTQTPRYLIKTRGQQVTLSCSPISGHRSVSWYQQTPGQGLQFLFEYFSETQRNKGNFPGRFSGRQFSNSRSEMNVSTLELGDSALYLCASSLGGRAYNEQFFGPGTRLTVL.

The chain couples TRBV7-9 to TRBJ2-1; 9 bases fit TRBD1. The CDR3 has 17 amino acids. The ends lost 0 bases at V and 5 bases at J; junction bases unmatched: 8. Germline loops: CDR1 SEHNR, CDR2 FQNEAQ (reference sequence). Here the CDR3 reads CASSLAPTWTGDNEQFF. The CDR3 coding sequence is TGTGCCAGCAGCTTAGCGCCTACCTGGACAGGGGACAATGAGCAGTTCTTC.

V gene TRBV6-5 combines with J gene TRBJ2-1, with D tentatively TRBD2 (6 bases). The germline V gene has CDR1 MNHEY and CDR2 SVGAGI. The CDR3 loop spans 16 amino acids. Trimming left V 3 bases short and J 2 bases short, with 14 bases between. The chain's CDR3 is CASSYGRGSPYNEQFF. The CDR3 DNA reads TGTGCCAGCAGTTATGGGCGGGGATCCCCCTACAATGAGCAGTTCTTC.

This clone was seen only a few times. The gene calls are TRBV28 and TRBJ1-2; 12 nucleotides match TRBD1. The CDR3 has 15 amino acids. Germline V gene data show CDR1 as MDHEN and CDR2 as SYDVKM. The V segment lost 8 bases and the J segment 10 bases; nucleotides outside the gene matches: 14. The CDR3 spells CASLINTGTGGPYTF. CDR3 nucleotide sequence: TGTGCCAGCCTCATTAATACCGGGACAGGGGGCCCCTACACCTTC.

This rearrangement joins TRBV7-9 to TRBJ2-6; 10 nucleotides line up with TRBD2. The CDR3 runs 18 residues. V dropped 4 bases and J dropped 4; count of bases not matched to a gene: 10. Per the germline V gene, CDR1 is SEHNR and CDR2 is FQNEAQ (reference sequence). The CDR3 bases are TGTGCCAGCAGCTCCTTGGCTCTAGCGGGAGCCGGGGCCAACGTCCTGACTTTC. Its protein product is CASSSLALAGAGANVLTF.

There are a few counts of this clone. Other DNA sequences within the sample encode an identical CDR3. The chain combines TRBV3-1 (or the pseudogene TRBV3-2) with TRBJ2-1; TRBD2 matches at 10 bases. In germline, CDR1 is LGHDT, CDR2 YNNKEL (reference sequence). V shed 2 bases and J 10 bases; nucleotides not matched to a gene: 8. The CDR3 contains 15 residues. For the CDR3, the DNA is TGTGCCAGCAGCCAAATGCTAGCGGGGGACCCGGAGCAGTTCTTC. Protein sequence: CASSQMLAGDPEQFF.